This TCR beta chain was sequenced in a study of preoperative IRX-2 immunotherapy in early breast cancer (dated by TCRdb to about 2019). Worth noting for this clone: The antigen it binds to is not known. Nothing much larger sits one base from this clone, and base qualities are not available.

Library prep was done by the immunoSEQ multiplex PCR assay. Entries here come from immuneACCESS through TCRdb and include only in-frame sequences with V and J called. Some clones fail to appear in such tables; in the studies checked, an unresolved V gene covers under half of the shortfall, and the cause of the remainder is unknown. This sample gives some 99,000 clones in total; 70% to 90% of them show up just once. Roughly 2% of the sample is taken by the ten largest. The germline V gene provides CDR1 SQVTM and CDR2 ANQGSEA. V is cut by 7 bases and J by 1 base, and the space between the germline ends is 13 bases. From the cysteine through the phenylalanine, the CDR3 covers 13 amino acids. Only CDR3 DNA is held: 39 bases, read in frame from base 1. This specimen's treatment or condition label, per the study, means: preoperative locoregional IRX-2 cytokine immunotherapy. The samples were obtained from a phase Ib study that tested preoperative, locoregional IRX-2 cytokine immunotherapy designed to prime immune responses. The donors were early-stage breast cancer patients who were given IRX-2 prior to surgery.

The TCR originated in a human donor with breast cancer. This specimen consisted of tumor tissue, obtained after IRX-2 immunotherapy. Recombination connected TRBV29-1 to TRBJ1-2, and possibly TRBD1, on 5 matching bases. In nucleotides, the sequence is TGCAGCGCCGCGGACACGTTTAACTATGGCTACACCTTC. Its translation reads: CSAADTFNYGYTF.